The entry below describes one TCR beta chain. Its specificity is not known. This specimen belongs to a study of CXCR3-negative and CXCR3-positive naive CD8 T cells. All TRB cDNA libraries came from 5' RACE performed with UMI labels. For each CDR3 protein, TCRdb gives one entry from its re-call of the 5' RACE reads, without DNA. In total, the table holds about 57,000 distinct CDR3 sequences. Study-wide findings and caveats: Memory CD8+ T cell repertoires were far less diverse than both naive subsets. CXCR3-positive naive cells had TRB CDR3s that were more hydrophobic than CXCR3-negative naive cells had.

The clonotype originates from a human donor in good health. Some clones in this sample may be carry-over from other donors' samples. Sequencing was carried out using naive CXCR3+ CD8+ T cells from blood. Subset here: CD45RO-CCR7+CD27+CD95- naive CD8+ T cells expressing CXCR3 (TNR3+).

CDR3 residues: CSVTGGDPGTEAFF. V is TRBV29-1 and J is TRBJ1-1; TCRdb gives TRBD1 as the D gene, but with no DNA this cannot be confirmed. CDR1 is SQVTM and CDR2 is ANQGSEA in the germline V gene. This CDR3 has 14 amino acids.